This TCR beta chain was documented in a study of post-analysis software for immune sequencing data. Concerning this clonotype: Its antigen is currently unknown.

Trimming removed 5 bases from V and 10 bases from J; junction bases left unmatched: 11. The CDR3 covers 15 residues. Germline V gene sequence: CDR1 SEHNR, CDR2 FQNEAQ (reference sequence). General study findings and limits: Patients showed TRBV5-6, TRBV5-1 and TRBV20-1 among roughly 5 TRBV segments more frequent than in controls.

Unique molecular identifiers had been added to the TCR beta cDNA libraries. MiXCR, run by TCRdb on the PCR reads, gives a single entry per CDR3 protein. The table has roughly 540,000 distinct CDR3 sequences, 34% seen once. The sequenced material came from blood. The V call is TRBV7-9, the J call TRBJ2-1, with 10 positions matching TRBD1. The TCR originated in a girl under 18 with multiple sclerosis. The CDR3 reads CASSADRGTFGEQFF. In DNA, the CDR3 is TGTGCCAGCAGCGCGGACAGGGGGACCTTCGGCGAGCAGTTCTTC.